This TCR beta chain was sequenced in a study of T cell repertoires in cytomegalovirus infection. Study-wide context: Recently described HLA-C-restricted plus well-studied HLA-B-restricted CMV epitopes were used. Matching HLA type, along with CMV infection, was indicated by public TCR beta signatures.

About this clonotype: What it binds is unknown.

TCRdb reprocessed the reads with MiXCR, giving one entry per CDR3 protein. The sample lists about 920,000 distinct CDR3 sequences, 31% occurring once. This specimen consisted of cultured CD8+ T cells from PBMCs, obtained from culture after CMV antigen stimulation. This sequence was found in a human donor in good health (CMV status not recorded). Some clones in this sample may be carry-over from other donors' samples.

The CDR3 region is CASRNVAGSAGELFF. The CDR3 bases are TGTGCCAGCAGAAACGTAGCGGGGAGTGCCGGGGAGCTGTTTTTT. The genes are TRBV12-3 or TRBV12-4 and TRBJ2-2; TRBD2 matches at 8 bases. This CDR3 comprises 15 residues. Germline trimming cut 6 bases from V and 6 bases from J; bases unmatched to any gene: 9.